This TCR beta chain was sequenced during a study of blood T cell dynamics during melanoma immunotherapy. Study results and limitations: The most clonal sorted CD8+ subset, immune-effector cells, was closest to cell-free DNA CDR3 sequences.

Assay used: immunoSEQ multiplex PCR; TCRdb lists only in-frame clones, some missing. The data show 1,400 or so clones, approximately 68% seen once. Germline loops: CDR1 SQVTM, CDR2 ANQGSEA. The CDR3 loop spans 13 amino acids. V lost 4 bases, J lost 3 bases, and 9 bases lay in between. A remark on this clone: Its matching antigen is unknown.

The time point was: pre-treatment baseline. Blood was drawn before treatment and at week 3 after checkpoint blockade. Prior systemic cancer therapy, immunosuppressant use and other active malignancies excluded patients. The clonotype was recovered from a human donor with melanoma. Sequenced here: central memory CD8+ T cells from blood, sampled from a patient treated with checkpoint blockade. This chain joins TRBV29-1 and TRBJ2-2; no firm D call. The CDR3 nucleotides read TGCAGCGTTGTTGACGGAGACACCGGGGAGCTGTTTTTT. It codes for CSVVDGDTGELFF.